Listed below are T cell receptor beta chains from one sample, sequenced in a study of cytomegalovirus exposure and HLA in healthy donors. Clones were read by immunoSEQ multiplex PCR, and TCRdb kept only the in-frame ones, dropping some. The table lists about 160,000 clones, roughly 79% of them singletons. The specimen sequenced was PBMCs. Source of these receptors: a woman in her forties or fifties in good health and CMV-seropositive. Both conserved end residues are part of each CDR3. The D gene is left open where the match is weak. The size entry is marked missing in some rows and otherwise reads once, few, many or a size class.

j_call,clone_size,d_call,v_call,cdr3_aa,cdr3_nt
TRBJ2-5,-,-,TRBV28,CASQLGLRGSWETQYF,TGTGCCAGTCAGCTGGGGCTCAGGGGATCCTGGGAGACCCAGTACTTC
TRBJ2-5,once,TRBD2,TRBV7-3,CASSAQGLASGETQYF,TGTGCCAGCAGCGCCCAGGGACTAGCAAGCGGAGAGACCCAGTACTTC
TRBJ1-1,-,-,TRBV5-4,CASSHSGAPFTEAFF,TGTGCCAGCAGCCACTCTGGGGCCCCCTTCACTGAAGCTTTCTTT
TRBJ2-7,-,-,TRBV16,CASSQSQRDIKGEQYF,TGTGCCAGCAGCCAATCACAACGGGACATTAAAGGCGAGCAGTACTTC
TRBJ2-5,once,-,TRBV20-1,CSAIQETQYF,TGCAGTGCTATACAAGAGACCCAGTACTTC
TRBJ2-1,-,TRBD2,TRBV9,CASSVGLAGGPAYNEQFF,TGTGCCAGCAGCGTAGGACTAGCGGGAGGGCCGGCCTACAATGAGCAGTTCTTC
TRBJ1-1,-,TRBD1,TRBV19,CASSSGTVNSEAFF,TGTGCCAGTAGCTCCGGGACAGTGAACAGTGAAGCTTTCTTT
TRBJ2-5,-,TRBD1,TRBV5-8,CASSLRFRRDSFQETQYF,TGTGCCAGCAGCTTAAGGTTTCGACGGGACAGCTTCCAAGAGACCCAGTACTTC
TRBJ2-3,-,-,TRBV4-3,CASSQVTADTQYF,TGCGCCAGCAGCCAAGTAACAGCAGATACGCAGTATTTT
TRBJ2-7,-,-,TRBV15,CATSAPGQKFYEQYF,TGTGCCACCAGCGCCCCCGGACAAAAATTCTACGAGCAGTACTTC
TRBJ2-6,-,-,TRBV19,CASRRRDTYSGANVLTF,TGTGCCAGTAGGCGCCGGGACACCTACTCTGGGGCCAACGTCCTGACTTTC
TRBJ1-1,-,-,TRBV25-1,CASSPPPDWNTEAFF,TGTGCCAGCAGTCCCCCCCCGGACTGGAACACTGAAGCTTTCTTT
TRBJ2-7,few,-,TRBV10-3,CAISSPDSRVNF,TGTGCCATCAGTTCCCCGGACTCTAGGGTCAACTTC
TRBJ1-1,-,-,TRBV19,CASSKTVTNTEAFF,TGTGCCAGTAGTAAGACAGTCACGAACACTGAAGCTTTCTTT
TRBJ2-7,-,TRBD1,TRBV5-6,CASSFRGLSSYEQYF,TGTGCCAGCAGCTTCAGGGGGCTCAGCTCCTACGAGCAGTACTTC
TRBJ1-2,-,-,TRBV7-2,CASSSPDRSYGYTF,TGTGCCAGCAGCTCCCCAGACAGGAGCTATGGCTACACCTTC
TRBJ2-5,-,-,TRBV10-3,CAISESLARETQYF,TGTGCCATCAGTGAGTCATTAGCTCGGGAGACCCAGTACTTC
TRBJ2-5,once,TRBD2,TRBV19,CASSIGSLAGGARGETQYF,TGTGCCAGTAGTATAGGTTCCTTAGCGGGAGGAGCGAGGGGGGAGACCCAGTACTTC
TRBJ2-7,-,TRBD2,TRBV27,CASSPAGLGPYEQYF,TGTGCCAGCAGTCCTGCGGGACTAGGTCCCTACGAGCAGTACTTC
TRBJ1-1,-,-,TRBV19,CASIAGSANTEAFF,TGTGCCAGTATAGCGGGAAGTGCGAACACTGAAGCTTTCTTT
TRBJ1-4,-,-,TRBV18,CASSPQLDKPPNEKLFF,TGTGCCAGCTCACCACAGCTGGACAAGCCACCTAATGAAAAACTGTTTTTT
TRBJ1-1,-,TRBD1,TRBV9,CASTLTGIDTEAFF,TGTGCCAGCACCTTGACAGGGATCGACACTGAAGCTTTTTTT
TRBJ2-1,few,TRBD2,TRBV9,CASSGVAGGRYNEQFF,TGTGCCAGCAGCGGTGTAGCGGGAGGGAGATACAATGAGCAGTTCTTC
TRBJ1-4,-,TRBD1,TRBV5-1,CASSLQGSTNEKLFF,TGCGCCAGCAGCTTACAGGGGTCAACTAATGAAAAACTGTTTTTT
TRBJ2-7,-,-,TRBV5-6,CASSVGPQPSYEQYF,TGTGCCAGCAGCGTGGGACCACAGCCCTCCTACGAGCAGTACTTC
TRBJ2-3,-,-,TRBV6-4,CASSEDSYTDTQYF,TGTGCCAGCAGTGAGGACAGCTACACAGATACGCAGTATTTT
TRBJ2-2,-,-,TRBV2,CASSKSTQSGELFF,TGTGCCAGCAGTAAATCAACACAGTCCGGGGAGCTGTTTTTT
TRBJ1-2,-,-,TRBV2,CASTGGFYGYTF,TGTGCCTCCACGGGGGGATTCTATGGCTACACCTTC
TRBJ2-1,-,TRBD2,TRBV4-1,CASSRGTSGNYNEQFF,TGCGCCAGCAGCCGAGGGACTAGCGGGAACTACAATGAGCAGTTCTTC
TRBJ2-3,once,-,TRBV9,CASSTQTTSDTQYF,TGTGCCAGCAGCACCCAAACAACCTCAGATACGCAGTATTTT
TRBJ1-3,-,TRBD1,TRBV2,CASGQGLSGNTIYF,TGTGCCAGTGGACAGGGCCTCTCTGGAAACACCATATATTTT
TRBJ2-3,once,TRBD1,TRBV9,CASSEGGTTDTQYF,TGTGCCAGCAGCGAAGGGGGCACCACAGATACGCAGTATTTT
TRBJ2-1,once,-,TRBV15,CATSTARWNEQFF,TGTGCCACCAGCACTGCTAGATGGAATGAGCAGTTCTTC
TRBJ2-2,-,-,TRBV4-1,CASSRPSEAGELFF,TGCGCCAGCAGCCGACCGTCGGAGGCCGGGGAGCTGTTTTTT
TRBJ2-2,once,TRBD2,TRBV6-1,CASPGLGRVGELFF,TGTGCCAGCCCGGGACTAGGAAGAGTCGGGGAGCTGTTTTTT
TRBJ1-4,-,-,TRBV6-1,CASSAGATNEKLFF,TGTGCCAGCAGTGCTGGGGCCACTAATGAAAAACTGTTTTTT
TRBJ1-2,-,TRBD1,TRBV28,CASSLTGTGYLGYTF,TGTGCCAGCAGTCTCACCGGGACAGGGTATCTGGGCTACACCTTC
TRBJ1-6,-,-,TRBV18,CASSPQGVSNNSPLHF,TGTGCCAGCTCACCCCAGGGTGTGAGTAATAATTCACCCCTCCACTTT
TRBJ2-1,-,-,TRBV29-1,CSVEEGTEKQFF,TGCAGCGTTGAAGAAGGAACGGAGAAGCAGTTCTTC
TRBJ2-7,once,-,TRBV6-5,CASSYSSVVAYEQYF,TGTGCCAGCAGTTACTCCTCGGTGGTAGCATACGAGCAGTACTTC
TRBJ2-2,-,-,TRBV28,CASRTANTGELFF,TGTGCCAGCAGGACAGCGAACACCGGGGAGCTGTTTTTT
TRBJ1-2,once,TRBD1,TRBV28,CASREGQPYGYTF,TGTGCCAGCAGGGAGGGACAGCCCTATGGCTACACCTTC
TRBJ2-1,-,-,TRBV5-8,CASSRSGTLYNEQFF,TGTGCCAGCAGCAGATCCGGGACTCTCTACAATGAGCAGTTCTTC
TRBJ1-1,-,-,TRBV7-9,CASSLTANTEAFF,TGTGCCAGCAGCCTGACAGCGAACACTGAAGCTTTCTTT
TRBJ2-1,-,-,TRBV5-6,CASSSPGVINEQFF,TGTGCCAGCAGCTCGCCCGGGGTCATCAATGAGCAGTTCTTC
TRBJ2-1,-,-,TRBV9,CASSVAGDPSDNEQFF,TGTGCCAGCAGCGTAGCGGGAGATCCCTCGGACAATGAGCAGTTCTTC
TRBJ1-1,few,-,TRBV2,CASTPLGGDTEAFF,TGTGCCAGCACCCCTTTGGGGGGGGACACTGAAGCTTTCTTT
TRBJ1-5,-,-,TRBV7-2,CASSASGGGNQPQHF,TGTGCCAGCAGCGCCAGTGGCGGAGGCAATCAGCCCCAGCATTTT
TRBJ2-3,-,TRBD2,TRBV18,CASSPRSSGGGDTQYF,TGTGCCAGCTCACCGCGGTCTAGCGGGGGTGGAGATACGCAGTATTTT
TRBJ1-1,few,-,TRBV2,CASSRMSITEAFF,TGTGCCAGCAGCCGAATGAGTATCACTGAAGCTTTCTTT
TRBJ1-5,few,TRBD1,TRBV5-6,CASSPGQGNQPQHF,TGTGCCAGCAGCCCGGGACAGGGCAATCAGCCCCAGCATTTT
TRBJ1-5,-,-,TRBV4-3,CASSQDPRVRGQPQHF,TGCGCCAGCAGCCAAGATCCCAGGGTTAGAGGTCAGCCCCAGCATTTT
TRBJ2-5,-,-,TRBV18,CASSLQQETQYF,TGTGCCAGCTCACTCCAACAAGAGACCCAGTACTTC
TRBJ1-4,-,TRBD1,TRBV4-3,CASSQEIGGQGALTNEKLFF,TGCGCCAGCAGCCAAGAAATAGGGGGACAGGGGGCCTTGACTAATGAAAAACTGTTTTTT
TRBJ1-2,-,-,TRBV7-8,CASSFRNNYGYTF,TGTGCCAGCAGCTTCAGGAATAACTATGGCTACACCTTC
TRBJ2-3,-,TRBD2,TRBV9,CASSALAGDTQYF,TGTGCCAGCAGCGCCCTAGCGGGAGATACGCAGTATTTT
TRBJ1-3,few,TRBD1,TRBV6-6,CASSYYRGSGNTIYF,TGTGCCAGCAGTTACTACAGGGGCTCGGGAAACACCATATATTTT
TRBJ1-4,once,-,TRBV18,CASSPRFGLSNEKLFF,TGTGCCAGCTCACCAAGGTTTGGGCTTTCTAATGAAAAACTGTTTTTT
TRBJ2-4,few,TRBD1,TRBV9,CASSVGTENIQYF,TGTGCCAGCAGCGTTGGGACAGAAAACATTCAGTACTTC